The 28 T cell receptor beta chains listed next were all sequenced from one sample in a study of vaccination and CD4 T cells after COVID-19. Their recognized antigens are unknown. Treatment of the sample: approximately 9-day PBMC culture with coronavirus spike peptide pools or control peptides (ViraFEST assay). Oncomine TCR Beta short-read sequencing was applied to DNA from cultured CD4+ T cells. TCRdb processed the PCR reads anew with MiXCR; each CDR3 protein has one entry. The table lists approximately 12,000 distinct CDR3 sequences, about 38% of them singletons. Sequenced input: cultured CD4+ T cells from blood. The receptors here all came from a human donor with COVID-19.

The chain is built from TRBV10-2 and TRBJ2-7; 9 bases fit TRBD2. V lost 4 bases to trimming and J lost 2 bases; unmatched junction nucleotides: 6. The length of the CDR3 is 15 residues. Germline lookup yields CDR1 WSHSY and CDR2 SAAADI. For the CDR3, the DNA is TGCGCCAGCAGTGTGATAGCGGGGGCCACCTACGAGCAGTACTTC. The encoded protein is CASSVIAGATYEQYF.

CDR3 loop: CASSRQGKGYTF. CDR3 DNA sequence: TGTGCCAGCAGTCGACAGGGCAAGGGCTACACCTTC. V and J are TRBV6-1 and TRBJ1-2; 7 nucleotides agree with TRBD1. The trim removed 5 bases at V and 8 bases at J, leaving 5 bases unmatched. CDR1 is MNHNS, CDR2 SASEGT, per germline. The CDR3 sequence is 12 residues long.

The chain carries TRBV25-1 and TRBJ1-1, with 8 nucleotides matching TRBD1. The V gene's germline CDR1 is MGHDK and CDR2 SYGVNS. V was pared by 3 bases and J by 1 base, with 4 bases of the junction left unmatched. The CDR3 is 15 residues long. The CDR3 spells CASSDPDRGNTEAFF. The DNA of the CDR3 is TGTGCCAGCAGTGACCCAGACAGGGGGAACACTGAAGCTTTCTTT.

Concerning this clonotype itself: A junction boundary mismatches the germline segment, possibly from a read error. The rearrangement links TRBV6-1 to TRBJ2-5, with D hard to call. Germline loops: CDR1 MNHNS, CDR2 SASEGT. The CDR3 loop spans 14 amino acids. The CDR3 DNA follows: TGTGCCAGCAGCCGTCAGGAGACCCAAGAGGCCCAGTACTTC. Amino acid sequence: CASSRQETQEAQYF.

The V call is TRBV12-3 or TRBV12-4, the J call TRBJ2-5; 10 nucleotides match TRBD1. V was pared by 6 bases and J by 5 bases, with 6 bases of the junction left unmatched. The CDR3 length is 14 residues. CDR3 loop: CASRRQGARETQYF. CDR3 bases: TGTGCCAGCAGGCGACAGGGGGCCCGGGAGACCCAGTACTTC.

The rearrangement joins TRBV18 to TRBJ1-1, with TRBD1 matching 7 bases. The germline CDR1 and CDR2 sequences are KGHSH and LQKENI. V shed 0 bases and J 2 bases; nucleotides not matched to a gene: 3. The CDR3 covers 15 residues. CDR3 sequence reads: CASSPPPGGNTEAFF. The DNA of the CDR3 is TGTGCCAGCTCACCACCCCCAGGGGGAAACACTGAAGCTTTCTTT.

J is TRBJ1-6 and V is TRBV2; TRBD1 matches 7 bases. The CDR3 has 15 amino acids. Losses at the gene ends were 6 bases for V and 10 bases for J; bases not matched to a gene: 12. CDR1 SNHLY and CDR2 FYNNEI come from the germline V gene. The chain's CDR3 is CASSVQGRKGSPLHF. The CDR3, as DNA: TGTGCCAGCAGCGTACAGGGGAGGAAAGGGTCACCCCTCCACTTT.

This clonotype was seen a few times. The rearrangement links TRBV10-1 to TRBJ2-2; 7 bases agree with TRBD2. The CDR3 has 14 amino acids. Trimming removed 0 bases from V and 5 bases from J; junction bases left unmatched: 0. Germline CDR1 is WNHNN and CDR2 is SYGVQD (reference sequence). CDR3: CASSESGGTGELFF. The CDR3 nucleotides read TGCGCCAGCAGTGAGTCCGGGGGGACCGGGGAGCTGTTTTTT.

This clonotype is medium-sized by share. CDR3 sequence: CASSLVEASGATDTQYF. The CDR3 region has the DNA TGTGCCAGCAGCTTAGTCGAGGCTAGCGGCGCCACAGATACGCAGTATTTT. The chain employs TRBV7-9 and TRBJ2-3; the match to TRBD2 covers 7 bases. The CDR3 runs to 17 residues. The V gene end was trimmed by 1 base and the J gene end by 2 bases; junction bases not matched to a gene: 9. Germline V CDR1 and CDR2: SEHNR, FQNEAQ (reference sequence). The complete variable domain, with remaining parts taken from reference TRBV7-9 and TRBJ2-3, reads DTGVSQNPRHKITKRGQNVTFRCDPISEHNRLYWYRQTLGQGPEFLTYFQNEAQLEKSRLLSDRFSAERPKGSFSTLEIQRTEQGDSAMYLCASSLVEASGATDTQYFGPGTRLTVL.

The V gene is TRBV28, the J gene TRBJ2-3; 8 bases match TRBD2. The trim removed 2 bases at V and 1 base at J, leaving 5 bases unmatched. Germline V lookup: CDR1 MDHEN, CDR2 SYDVKM. The CDR3 has 16 residues. The CDR3 sequence: CASSLGIGGGTDTQYF. The DNA of the CDR3 is TGTGCCAGCAGTTTAGGTATCGGGGGGGGCACAGATACGCAGTATTTT.

This clonotype was recorded a few times. J is TRBJ2-7 and V is TRBV6-5, with D tentatively TRBD2 (5 bases). Trimming removed 4 bases from V and 4 bases from J, with 23 bases in between. The CDR3 has 17 residues. Looked up from germline, CDR1 is MNHEY and CDR2 is SVGAGI. CDR3 protein: CASSSDHERAVRYEQYF. CDR3 nucleotide sequence: TGTGCCAGCAGTTCGGACCACGAGAGGGCGGTCCGGTACGAGCAGTACTTC.

This chain uses TRBV11-2 with TRBJ1-6; D possibly corresponds to TRBD1 (6 bases). The V gene's germline CDR1 is SGHAT and CDR2 FQNNGV. CDR3 length: 17 residues. V lost 1 base and J 5 bases, leaving 15 bases between the germline ends. Here the CDR3 reads CASSLVPRGVNNSPLHF. The CDR3 DNA follows: TGTGCCAGCAGCTTAGTCCCCAGGGGAGTGAATAATTCACCCCTCCACTTT.

This clonotype was observed a single time. The rearrangement joins TRBV6-2 or TRBV6-3 to TRBJ1-3; D remains ambiguous. The length of the CDR3 is 14 residues. Germline values: CDR1 MNHEY, CDR2 SVGEGT. Trimming took 0 bases from V and 0 from J, leaving 3 bases between them. The CDR3: CASSYSSSGNTIYF. The CDR3 coding sequence is TGTGCCAGCAGTTACTCCAGCTCTGGAAACACCATATATTTT.

The chain recombines TRBV6-1 with TRBJ2-5, with TRBD1 as a possible D gene (5 bases). This CDR3 comprises 14 residues. The V end lost 10 bases, the J end lost 5 bases, and 20 bases lay between the germline ends. CDR1 and CDR2 (germline): MNHNS, SASEGT. CDR3: CATSGAPLDETQYF. In DNA form, the CDR3 reads TGTGCCACCTCTGGGGCCCCCTTGGATGAGACCCAGTACTTC.

V usage is TRBV9 and J usage is TRBJ1-6, with D hard to call. Germline CDR1 and CDR2: SGDLS and YYNGEE. Trimming took 4 bases from V and 12 from J, leaving 14 bases between them. CDR3 size: 13 residues. The CDR3 loop is CASSPSGGEPLHF. CDR3 sequence (DNA): TGTGCCAGCAGCCCCTCGGGCGGCGAACCCCTCCACTTT. The complete variable domain, with remaining parts taken from reference TRBV9 and TRBJ1-6, reads DSGVTQTPKHLITATGQRVTLRCSPRSGDLSVYWYQQSLDQGLQFLIQYYNGEERAKGNILERFSAQQFPDLHSELNLSSLELGDSALYFCASSPSGGEPLHFGNGTRLTVT.

V gene TRBV29-1 combines with J gene TRBJ2-7; D not certain. The CDR3 contains 11 residues. The V and J ends lost 3 bases and 0 bases respectively, with 3 bases between them. Germline V gene data show CDR1 as SQVTM and CDR2 as ANQGSEA. In DNA, the CDR3 is TGCAGCGTTGAGAGCTCCTACGAGCAGTACTTC. It yields the protein CSVESSYEQYF.

J is TRBJ1-1 and V is TRBV25-1; 8 nucleotides line up with TRBD1. The J segment lost 1 base and the V segment lost 5 bases, leaving 6 bases of the junction unmatched. CDR1 and CDR2 from the germline V gene are MGHDK and SYGVNS. The CDR3 contains 15 residues. As DNA, the CDR3 is TGTGCCAGCAGTCCTCGGACAGGGCCGAACACTGAAGCTTTCTTT. Translated: CASSPRTGPNTEAFF.

This clonotype was observed a handful of times. The gene calls are TRBV20-1 and TRBJ1-5; no clear D gene. The CDR3 consists of 14 residues. Trimming left V 5 bases short and J 0 bases short, with 11 bases between. From germline, CDR1 is DFQATT and CDR2 SNEGSKA (reference sequence). The CDR3 DNA sequence: TGCAGTGCTGCCCCGGGCCATAGCAATCAGCCCCAGCATTTT. Translation: CSAAPGHSNQPQHF.

This chain links TRBV7-2 with TRBJ1-6; 8 bases line up with TRBD1. Germline trimming cut 6 bases from V and 7 bases from J; bases unmatched to any gene: 11. Germline CDR1 SGHTA, CDR2 FQGNSA. The CDR3 consists of 16 residues. The CDR3 DNA is TGTGCCAGCAGTATTAACTGGGACAGGTTGAATTCACCCCTCCACTTT. It yields the protein CASSINWDRLNSPLHF.

The DNA for the CDR3 is TGCAGTGCGACTACAGGGATCGAGTACGAGCAGTACTTC. Protein: CSATTGIEYEQYF. The chain recombines TRBV20-1 with TRBJ2-7; the D gene is possibly TRBD1 (6 bases). V was trimmed by 6 bases and J by 4 bases, leaving 16 bases between them. Germline V gives CDR1 DFQATT, CDR2 SNEGSKA (reference sequence). The CDR3 loop spans 13 amino acids.

This clonotype was counted only a few times. This chain connects TRBV6-1 to TRBJ1-2, with D unclear. The CDR3 runs 13 residues. Germline CDR1 reads MNHNS; CDR2 reads SASEGT. Trimming left V 6 bases short and J 2 bases short, with 10 bases between. CDR3 bases: TGTGCCAGCAGCCTAGAACTAAACTATGGCTACACCTTC. Amino acids: CASSLELNYGYTF.

The chain carries TRBV7-2 and TRBJ2-7; 10 nucleotides line up with TRBD1. V lost 0 bases, J lost 4 bases, and 6 bases stayed unmatched. This CDR3 has 16 residues. Per the germline V gene, CDR1 is SGHTA and CDR2 is FQGNSA. The CDR3 loop is CASSLAGGQGTYEQYF. CDR3 DNA sequence: TGTGCCAGCAGCTTAGCCGGGGGACAGGGGACTTACGAGCAGTACTTC.

The chain links TRBV20-1 to TRBJ1-4; 9 positions agree with TRBD1. This CDR3 has 13 residues. The V gene's germline CDR1 is DFQATT and CDR2 SNEGSKA (reference sequence). V lost 6 bases, J lost 5 bases, and 4 bases stayed unmatched. CDR3 nucleotide sequence: TGCAGTGCCCCCGGGACAGGGAATGAAAAACTGTTTTTT. Amino acids: CSAPGTGNEKLFF.

This clonotype was seen a single time. The chain couples TRBV25-1 to TRBJ2-3; possible D gene TRBD2, 6 bases. Trimming took off 5 bases at V and 4 bases at J, with 13 bases between the two ends. CDR1 and CDR2 from the germline V gene are MGHDK and SYGVNS. The CDR3 consists of 14 residues. This chain's CDR3 is CASSRGRNADTQYF. CDR3 DNA: TGTGCCAGCAGTCGTGGGAGGAACGCAGATACGCAGTATTTT.

This chain uses TRBV6-1 with TRBJ2-1; the match to TRBD1 covers 7 bases. Unmatched junction bases numbered 4, after V lost 3 bases and J lost 2 bases. Germline-derived CDR1 and CDR2 are MNHNS and SASEGT. This CDR3 spans 15 amino acids. The CDR3 region is CASSEGTETYNEQFF. The DNA for the CDR3 is TGTGCCAGCAGTGAGGGGACAGAAACCTACAATGAGCAGTTCTTC.

V is TRBV6-2 or TRBV6-3 and J is TRBJ2-5, with unresolved D. V dropped 2 bases and J dropped 2 bases, with 3 bases sitting between them. The CDR3 contains 12 residues. Germline V gene lookup returns CDR1 MNHEY and CDR2 SVGEGT. CDR3 in DNA: TGTGCCAGCAGTTACGGTCAAGAGACCCAGTACTTC. This codes for CASSYGQETQYF.

This clonotype has more than one count but fewer than ten. This rearrangement joins TRBV2 to TRBJ1-5; D remains ambiguous. The V gene's germline CDR1 is SNHLY and CDR2 FYNNEI. This CDR3 is built from 13 residues. Trimming removed 3 bases from V and 10 bases from J, with 13 bases in between. This chain's CDR3 is CASSDVPRGPQHF. In DNA, the CDR3 is TGTGCCAGCAGTGACGTGCCCCGGGGACCCCAGCATTTT.

The chain joins TRBV28 to TRBJ1-5; 9 bases line up with TRBD1. The CDR3 is 16 amino acids. V lost 4 bases to trimming and J lost 6 bases; unmatched junction nucleotides: 10. Germline-derived CDR1 and CDR2 are MDHEN and SYDVKM. The DNA for the CDR3 is TGTGCCAGCAGTTCCCCCGGGACAGGGAGGATTCAGCCCCAGCATTTT. Translating it yields CASSSPGTGRIQPQHF.